The 30 T cell receptor beta chains presented below share a single source sample, sequenced in a study of type 1 regulatory T cells. The antigens these receptors bind are not known. One entry per CDR3 protein results from TCRdb running MiXCR on the reads. Among 55,000 to 65,000 distinct CDR3 sequences listed, 62% were seen once. Source material: cultured non-Tr1 T cells, either the whole culture or a sorted T cell fraction (not recorded which). The source is a human donor in good health.

This clonotype was recorded at least ten times. This chain links TRBV29-1 with TRBJ2-1; 10 positions match TRBD1. This CDR3 contains 15 residues. The germline V gene encodes CDR1 SQVTM and CDR2 ANQGSEA. V lost 2 bases and J lost 4; bases outside the gene matches: 5. CDR3 coding DNA: TGCAGCGTTGAACAACGGGACAGGGGTTACAATGAGCAGTTCTTC. Amino acid sequence: CSVEQRDRGYNEQFF.

The count of this clonotype is one. The V and J genes are TRBV3-1 and TRBJ2-2, with TRBD2 identical over 10 bases. CDR1 and CDR2 from the germline V gene are LGHDT and YNNKEL (reference sequence). The ends lost 3 bases at V and 4 bases at J; junction bases unmatched: 5. CDR3 length: 16 residues. This chain's CDR3 is CASSQSSGRGTGELFF. CDR3 in DNA: TGTGCCAGCAGCCAGTCTAGCGGGAGAGGCACCGGGGAGCTGTTTTTT.

The V and J genes are TRBV20-1 and TRBJ2-7; the match to TRBD2 covers 7 bases. The CDR3 contains 15 residues. CDR1 and CDR2 (germline): DFQATT, SNEGSKA (reference sequence). V trimming: 5 bases; J trimming: 6 bases; junction bases outside the gene matches: 16. The CDR3 loop reads CSAPLPRTSGIEQYF. The CDR3 DNA sequence: TGCAGTGCTCCCCTCCCCCGTACCAGCGGGATCGAGCAGTACTTC.

V usage is TRBV10-3 and J usage is TRBJ2-3; TRBD2 aligns across 9 bases. CDR1 ENHRY and CDR2 SYGVKD come from the germline V gene. This CDR3 spans 15 amino acids. The V gene end was trimmed by 6 bases and the J gene end by 0 bases; junction bases not matched to a gene: 4. The CDR3 reads CAIRDTSGSTDTQYF. The DNA for the CDR3 is TGTGCCATCAGGGATACTAGCGGGAGCACAGATACGCAGTATTTT.

This chain links TRBV4-3 with TRBJ2-7, with D maybe TRBD2 (7 bases). Germline V gene lookup returns CDR1 LGHNA and CDR2 YSLEER. The CDR3 totals 15 residues. V gave up 0 bases and J gave up 5 bases, with 14 bases separating them. The DNA for the CDR3 is TGCGCCAGCAGCCAAGATTATGGGAGGGGGGACGAGCAGTACTTC. Its translation: CASSQDYGRGDEQYF.

The chain links TRBV20-1 to TRBJ2-1, with TRBD1 matching over 7 bases. CDR3 length: 15 amino acids. J gave up 5 bases and V 0 bases, and 7 bases lay outside the gene matches. Germline-derived CDR1 and CDR2 are DFQATT and SNEGSKA (reference sequence). CDR3 DNA: TGCAGTGCTAGAGACCCGGGACAGACGAACAATGAGCAGTTCTTC. This sequence encodes CSARDPGQTNNEQFF.

The CDR3 sequence is CASSLGQGAEKLFF. The CDR3 DNA reads TGTGCCAGCAGCTTGGGACAGGGGGCTGAAAAACTGTTTTTT. This chain connects TRBV7-9 to TRBJ1-4; 12 bases fit TRBD1. CDR1 is SEHNR, CDR2 FQNEAQ, per germline (reference sequence). The CDR3 consists of 14 residues. V was clipped by 3 bases and J by 7 bases; unmatched bases: 0.

The rearrangement uses TRBV6-1 and TRBJ1-1; 7 nucleotides line up with TRBD1. Looked up from germline, CDR1 is MNHNS and CDR2 is SASEGT. V lost 1 base to trimming and J lost 0 bases; unmatched junction nucleotides: 2. The CDR3 runs 15 residues. The CDR3 DNA reads TGTGCCAGCAGTGAAGAGGGACAGATGAACACTGAAGCTTTCTTT. This codes for CASSEEGQMNTEAFF.

The V call is TRBV12-3 or TRBV12-4, the J call TRBJ1-5; TRBD1 matches 7 bases. V was pared by 3 bases and J by 3 bases, with 5 bases of the junction left unmatched. The CDR3 length is 15 residues. The CDR3 loop reads CASSLAGGPNQPQHF. CDR3 coding DNA: TGTGCCAGCAGTTTGGCAGGGGGACCCAATCAGCCCCAGCATTTT.

The V and J genes are TRBV28 and TRBJ2-1, with 11 bases lining up with TRBD1. The CDR3 is 15 amino acids. The germline CDR1 and CDR2 sequences are MDHEN and SYDVKM. The junction had 4 bases not matched to a gene; V was cut back by 6 bases and J by 3 bases. CDR3 protein: CASSPGQGDYNEQFF. Written as DNA, the CDR3 is TGTGCCAGCAGCCCGGGACAGGGGGACTACAATGAGCAGTTCTTC.

The chain uses TRBV12-3 or TRBV12-4 and TRBJ2-7; D not certain. V dropped 5 bases and J dropped 2 bases, with 13 bases sitting between them. This CDR3 has 14 amino acids. The CDR3 DNA reads TGTGCCAGCAGTGCCGCTTCCGGTCCCTACGAGCAGTACTTC. It is translated as CASSAASGPYEQYF.

V and J are TRBV25-1 and TRBJ2-1; D is possibly TRBD2 (6 bases). Germline CDR1 MGHDK, CDR2 SYGVNS. The V and J ends lost 3 bases and 7 bases respectively, with 16 bases between them. This CDR3 has 15 residues. The CDR3 reads CASSDPLAKGNEQFF. CDR3 nucleotides: TGTGCCAGCAGTGATCCCCTAGCGAAGGGTAATGAGCAGTTCTTC.

This chain joins TRBV30 and TRBJ1-2; D unresolved. Germline V gene lookup returns CDR1 GTSNPN and CDR2 SVGIG (reference sequence). Trimming shortened V by 2 bases and J by 6 bases, and 10 bases separated the two germline ends. This CDR3 has 12 amino acids. DNA of the CDR3: TGTGCCTGGAGTCAAGGGTTCGATGGCTACACCTTC. Its translation: CAWSQGFDGYTF.

This clonotype appeared a few times. The chain recombines TRBV10-3 with TRBJ2-7; perhaps TRBD1 as D (5 bases). The V end was cut by 4 bases, the J end by 1 base, with 11 bases between. The CDR3 length is 14 residues. Looked up from germline, CDR1 is ENHRY and CDR2 is SYGVKD. CDR3 sequence: CAISGGHPSYEQYF. CDR3 bases: TGTGCCATCAGTGGAGGACACCCGTCCTACGAGCAGTACTTC.

The chain combines TRBV7-2 with TRBJ2-5, with D possibly being TRBD2 (6 bases). There are 15 residues in the CDR3. Trimming pared 3 bases from V and 10 bases from J, leaving 21 bases between. Per the germline V gene, CDR1 is SGHTA and CDR2 is FQGNSA. Here the CDR3 DNA reads TGTGCCAGCAGCTTTAGGGGCCGCGTCGGGGGTGACCAGTACTTC. It yields the protein CASSFRGRVGGDQYF.

The chain has TRBV5-1 and TRBJ2-1, with 10 bases lining up with TRBD2. The V gene's germline CDR1 is SGHRS and CDR2 YFSETQ. The CDR3 contains 18 residues. V lost 4 bases, J lost 2 bases, and 12 bases stayed unmatched. The CDR3 sequence: CASSGRLAGEETYNEQFF. The DNA for the CDR3 is TGCGCCAGCAGCGGGAGGCTAGCGGGAGAGGAAACCTACAATGAGCAGTTCTTC.

V gene TRBV5-1 combines with J gene TRBJ2-3; D is unresolved. CDR3 length: 13 residues. Looked up from germline, CDR1 is SGHRS and CDR2 is YFSETQ. Deletions cut 4 bases from V and 4 bases from J, with 10 bases between. CDR3 amino acids: CASSTEVADTQYF. CDR3 sequence (DNA): TGCGCCAGCAGCACCGAGGTCGCAGATACGCAGTATTTT.

This clonotype was observed a handful of times. The genes are TRBV24-1 and TRBJ2-3; TRBD2 matches 9 bases. V lost 5 bases to trimming and J lost 3 bases; unmatched junction nucleotides: 2. CDR1 KGHDR and CDR2 SFDVKD come from the germline V gene. The CDR3 spans 14 residues. The CDR3 loop reads CATSVAGETDTQYF. In nucleotides, the CDR3 is TGTGCCACCAGTGTAGCGGGAGAGACAGATACGCAGTATTTT.

The rearrangement uses TRBV10-1 and TRBJ1-1; possibly TRBD1 for D (5 bases). In germline, CDR1 is WNHNN, CDR2 SYGVQD (reference sequence). The CDR3 runs 14 residues. V lost 5 bases and J 1 base, leaving 11 bases between the germline ends. The CDR3 bases are TGCGCCAGCAGTCATGGGGCTCCGAACACTGAAGCTTTCTTT. Its translation: CASSHGAPNTEAFF.

V is TRBV29-1 and J is TRBJ2-7; D call uncertain. The germline V gene encodes CDR1 SQVTM and CDR2 ANQGSEA. The CDR3 covers 12 residues. Trimming stripped 5 bases from V and 4 bases from J, with 12 bases between. The CDR3 region has the DNA TGCAGCGTTATGGTTCCCGGGTACGAGCAGTACTTC. It yields the protein CSVMVPGYEQYF.

This clonotype was observed once. The J gene is TRBJ2-3, the V gene TRBV24-1, with 10 bases aligning to TRBD1. The CDR3 is made up of 16 amino acids. From germline, CDR1 is KGHDR and CDR2 SFDVKD. Trimming at V came to 6 bases and at J to 4 bases, leaving 9 bases not matched to a gene. CDR3 in amino acids: CATSLGGQGSSDTQYF. DNA of the CDR3: TGTGCCACCAGTCTAGGGGGACAGGGGTCGTCAGATACGCAGTATTTT.

Only one count was recorded for this clonotype. This sequence joins TRBV5-1 and TRBJ2-5; D is possibly TRBD1 or TRBD2 (5 bases each). The CDR3 has 16 residues. Trimming took off 4 bases at V and 1 base at J, with 17 bases between the two ends. CDR1 SGHRS and CDR2 YFSETQ come from the germline V gene. CDR3 protein: CASSPGRVGTQETQYF. The CDR3 DNA follows: TGCGCCAGCAGCCCGGGCAGGGTAGGGACCCAAGAGACCCAGTACTTC. The full variable domain, in which reference TRBV5-1 and TRBJ2-5 provide the parts outside the CDR3, is KAGVTQTPRYLIKTRGQQVTLSCSPISGHRSVSWYQQTPGQGLQFLFEYFSETQRNKGNFPGRFSGRQFSNSRSEMNVSTLELGDSALYLCASSPGRVGTQETQYFGPGTRLLVL.

V and J are TRBV28 and TRBJ2-1; 10 nucleotides align to TRBD2. The V segment lost 9 bases and the J segment 0 bases; nucleotides outside the gene matches: 11. Germline-derived CDR1 and CDR2 are MDHEN and SYDVKM. This CDR3 contains 17 residues. The CDR3 sequence: CASKRSGLADSYNEQFF. CDR3 DNA sequence: TGTGCCAGTAAACGATCTGGACTAGCGGACTCCTACAATGAGCAGTTCTTC. The full variable domain, its missing parts supplied by reference TRBV28 and TRBJ2-1, is DVKVTQSSRYLVKRTGEKVFLECVQDMDHENMFWYRQDPGLGLRLIYFSYDVKMKEKGDIPEGYSVSREKKERFSLILESASTNQTSMYLCASKRSGLADSYNEQFFGPGTRLTVL.

Comment on this clonotype: The junction does not match germline at one end; this may be a read error. The chain uses TRBV5-1 and TRBJ2-3, with 12 bases lining up with TRBD2. The CDR3 loop spans 15 amino acids. The V gene's germline CDR1 is SGHRS and CDR2 YFSETQ. The CDR3 DNA reads as TGCGCCAACAGCTTAGGACTAGCGGGAACAGATACGCAGTATTTT. Translation: CANSLGLAGTDTQYF.

The chain employs TRBV29-1 and TRBJ2-7; 11 bases match TRBD1. J was trimmed by 7 bases and V by 7 bases; bases with no gene match: 9. The length of the CDR3 is 13 residues. Per germline, CDR1 SQVTM and CDR2 ANQGSEA. The CDR3 sequence is CSAPGQGGEEQYF. As DNA, the CDR3 is TGCAGCGCTCCGGGACAGGGGGGGGAAGAGCAGTACTTC.

The sample holds a few counts of this clonotype. V and J are TRBV4-1 and TRBJ2-1; 9 positions agree with TRBD2. This CDR3 has 16 amino acids. Germline V gene sequence: CDR1 MGHRA, CDR2 YSYEKL. V trimming: 1 base; J trimming: 4 bases; junction bases outside the gene matches: 5. Written as DNA, the CDR3 is TGCGCCAGCAGCCAAGTTGGCGGGAGGGCTTACAATGAGCAGTTCTTC. Protein sequence: CASSQVGGRAYNEQFF.

This sequence joins TRBV12-3 or TRBV12-4 and TRBJ1-2; D unclear. This CDR3 comprises 16 residues. The V gene lost 6 bases and the J gene lost 0 bases, with 17 bases spanning the gap. The CDR3 sequence is CASRPTRTAANYGYTF. Written as DNA, the CDR3 is TGTGCCAGCAGACCTACTCGGACCGCGGCTAACTATGGCTACACCTTC.

V is TRBV20-1 and J is TRBJ1-1; tentatively, D is TRBD1 (6 bases). CDR1 DFQATT and CDR2 SNEGSKA come from the germline V gene (reference sequence). The CDR3 spans 16 residues. V was cut by 2 bases and J by 1 base, with 17 bases left in between. Here the CDR3 reads CSARLPGAKGNTEAFF. DNA of the CDR3: TGCAGTGCTAGATTACCAGGGGCAAAAGGGAACACTGAAGCTTTCTTT.

This clonotype was seen more than once but under ten times. At one of its ends the junction is not consistent with the germline gene, which may arise from a read error. The gene calls are TRBV7-2 and TRBJ2-7; 9 nucleotides align to TRBD2. Germline CDR1 reads SGHTA; CDR2 reads FQGNSA. CDR3 length: 16 residues. Here the CDR3 reads CASSLAAGGSSCEQYF. Here the CDR3 DNA reads TGTGCCAGCAGCTTAGCAGCGGGAGGTTCGTCCTGCGAGCAGTACTTC.

J is TRBJ2-7 and V is TRBV20-1, with D maybe TRBD2 (5 bases). Per the germline V gene, CDR1 is DFQATT and CDR2 is SNEGSKA (reference sequence). The V gene lost 3 bases and the J gene lost 0 bases, with 12 bases spanning the gap. This CDR3 contains 14 residues. CDR3 nucleotide sequence: TGCAGTGCTAGTGCGGGTGGCCTCTCCTACGAGCAGTACTTC. As protein: CSASAGGLSYEQYF.